This T cell receptor beta chain was observed in a study of beta chain features in type 1 diabetes. Study-level results: HLA influence on TCRB rearrangement stayed unresolved here. Across all four CD4+ subsets, people with type 1 diabetes showed modestly shorter TCRB CDR3s.

Expressed TCRB transcripts were sequenced, since all the RNA that had been isolated was reverse transcribed. Generated by immunoSEQ multiplex PCR, the TCRdb table keeps only in-frame clones and is missing some. Of around 56,000 clones in the sample, around 50% were seen once. This clone occurred a few times. Its antigen is undetermined. Populations isolated by sorting all had purity greater than 95%. Germline lookup yields CDR1 MNHNS and CDR2 SASEGT. CDR3 length: 13 amino acids. Trimming left V 7 bases short and J 0 bases short, with 6 bases between. The origin of this receptor is a woman in her 40s with type 1 diabetes. The chain has TRBV6-1 and TRBJ1-4, with D hard to call. The sample taken for sequencing was Tregs from blood. In DNA form, the CDR3 reads TGTGCCAGCAAGGAGCCAACTAATGAAAAACTGTTTTTT. This encodes CASKEPTNEKLFF.